The 9 T cell receptor beta chains reported below all come from one sample, sequenced in a study of CD8 T cells in Susac syndrome. RNA in amounts of roughly 0.5 to 1 ug was reverse transcribed with random hexamers. TCRdb ran MiXCR on the immunoSEQ multiplex PCR reads and lists one entry per CDR3 protein. The repertoire consists of about 210,000 distinct CDR3 sequences, with roughly 96% occurring once and the leading ten covering 0.08% to 0.095%. The sequencing sample was made of CD4+ T cells from PBMCs. The receptor source for this set is a human donor with multiple sclerosis.

This clonotype was recorded only once. V gene TRBV7-2 combines with J gene TRBJ2-6; D is unclear. The CDR3 is 18 residues long. Trimming took off 8 bases at V and 0 bases at J, with 20 bases between the two ends. Germline CDR1 and CDR2: SGHTA and FQGNSA. CDR3 protein: CASCERPGALSGANVLTF. CDR3 in DNA: TGTGCCAGCTGCGAACGTCCGGGCGCACTCTCTGGGGCCAACGTCCTGACTTTC.

The rearrangement joins TRBV9 to TRBJ2-3; perhaps TRBD2 as D (5 bases). Germline assignment: CDR1 SGDLS and CDR2 YYNGEE. The CDR3 spans 15 residues. The V and J ends lost 4 bases and 0 bases respectively, with 12 bases between them. CDR3 in DNA: TGTGCCAGCAGCATCCGGGGAGAGAGCACAGATACGCAGTATTTT. The encoded protein is CASSIRGESTDTQYF.

The CDR3 DNA reads as TGTGCCTGGGGCGGGGGGAGCTCTGGGGCCAACGTCCTGACTTTC. Amino acid sequence: CAWGGGSSGANVLTF. The V gene is TRBV30, the J gene TRBJ2-6, with TRBD2 matching over 8 bases. V shed 5 bases, J shed 0 bases, and the junction held 3 bases outside the gene matches. The CDR3 has 15 residues. Germline assignment: CDR1 GTSNPN and CDR2 SVGIG (reference sequence).

The rearrangement joins TRBV5-1 to TRBJ2-5; D possibly corresponds to TRBD1 (6 bases). The CDR3 contains 15 residues. Germline CDR1 reads SGHRS; CDR2 reads YFSETQ. V shed 4 bases and J shed 1 base, with 14 bases lying between them. CDR3 amino acids: CASSTGQTPQETQYF. CDR3 nucleotide sequence: TGCGCCAGCAGCACCGGACAGACACCCCAAGAGACCCAGTACTTC.

V usage is TRBV27 and J usage is TRBJ2-7; 8 nucleotides line up with TRBD2. Per the germline V gene, CDR1 is MNHEY and CDR2 is SMNVEV (reference sequence). The CDR3 contains 15 residues. V dropped 5 bases and J dropped 3; count of bases not matched to a gene: 9. The CDR3 DNA sequence: TGTGCCAGCAGTCAAGGACTAGCTGAGCTCTACGAGCAGTACTTC. This sequence encodes CASSQGLAELYEQYF.

The chain links TRBV3-1 to TRBJ2-7; TRBD2 matches 12 bases. The CDR3 length is 16 residues. V lost 2 bases, J lost 3 bases, and 5 bases stayed unmatched. Germline V lookup: CDR1 LGHDT, CDR2 YNNKEL (reference sequence). The CDR3 coding sequence is TGTGCCAGCAGCCAACACCCACTAGCGGGAGGCTACGAGCAGTACTTC. This codes for CASSQHPLAGGYEQYF.

The gene calls are TRBV23-1 and TRBJ2-5; 8 bases are a match to TRBD1. TRBV23-1 is an ORF; its function is uncertain. V trimming: 8 bases; J trimming: 1 base; junction bases outside the gene matches: 6. The CDR3 totals 14 residues. This CDR3 is CASGNRGSQETQYF. CDR3 nucleotides: TGCGCCAGCGGGAACAGGGGGAGCCAAGAGACCCAGTACTTC.

This clonotype was observed a single time. The rearrangement links TRBV20-1 to TRBJ1-1, with unresolved D. V lost 3 bases and J 1 base, leaving 9 bases between the germline ends. This CDR3 comprises 13 residues. CDR1 and CDR2 (germline): DFQATT, SNEGSKA (reference sequence). The chain's CDR3 is CSASSSGNTEAFF. The CDR3, as DNA: TGCAGTGCTAGTAGTTCAGGGAACACTGAAGCTTTCTTT.

In regard to this clonotype: Germline and junction disagree at one end, which may indicate a read error. V usage is TRBV29-1 and J usage is TRBJ1-2; 7 bases are a match to TRBD1. CDR3 length: 14 residues. Germline V lookup: CDR1 SQVTM, CDR2 ANQGSEA. CDR3 bases: TGCAGCGTTGAATGGCCTACAGGGGCGGGTGGCTACGCCTTC. It is translated as CSVEWPTGAGGYAF.